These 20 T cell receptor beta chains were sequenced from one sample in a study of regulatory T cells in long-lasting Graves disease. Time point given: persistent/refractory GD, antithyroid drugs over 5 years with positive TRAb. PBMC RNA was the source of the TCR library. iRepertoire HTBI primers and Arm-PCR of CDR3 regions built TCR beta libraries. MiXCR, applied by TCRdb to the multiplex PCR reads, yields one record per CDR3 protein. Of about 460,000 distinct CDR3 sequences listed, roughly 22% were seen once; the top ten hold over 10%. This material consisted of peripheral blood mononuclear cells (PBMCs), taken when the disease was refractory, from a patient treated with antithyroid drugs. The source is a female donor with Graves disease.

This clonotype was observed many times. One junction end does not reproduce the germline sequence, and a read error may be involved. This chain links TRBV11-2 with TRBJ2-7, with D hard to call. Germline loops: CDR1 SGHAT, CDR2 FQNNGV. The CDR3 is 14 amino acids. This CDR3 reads CASSLVKGRYEQYF. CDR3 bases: TGTGCCAGCAGCTTAGTTAAAGGCCGCTACGAGCAATACTTC.

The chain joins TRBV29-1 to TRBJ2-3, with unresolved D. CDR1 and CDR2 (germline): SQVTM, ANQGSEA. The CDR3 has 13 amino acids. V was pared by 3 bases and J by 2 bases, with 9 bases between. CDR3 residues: CSVEPRHTDTQYF. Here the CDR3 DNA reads TGCAGCGTTGAGCCCCGCCACACAGATACGCAGTATTTT.

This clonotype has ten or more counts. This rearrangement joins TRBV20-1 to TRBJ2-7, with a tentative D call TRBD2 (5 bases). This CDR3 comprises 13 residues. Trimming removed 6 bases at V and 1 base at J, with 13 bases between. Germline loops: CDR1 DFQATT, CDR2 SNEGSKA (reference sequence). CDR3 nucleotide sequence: TGCAGTGCGCCTCCTCCGGGGTCCTACGAGCAGTACTTC. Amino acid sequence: CSAPPPGSYEQYF.

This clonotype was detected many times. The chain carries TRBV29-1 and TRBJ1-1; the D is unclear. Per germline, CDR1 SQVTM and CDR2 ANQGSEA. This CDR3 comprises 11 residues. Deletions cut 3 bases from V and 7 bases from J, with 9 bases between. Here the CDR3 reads CSVEGRGEAFF. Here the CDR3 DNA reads TGCAGCGTTGAGGGCAGAGGTGAAGCTTTCTTT.

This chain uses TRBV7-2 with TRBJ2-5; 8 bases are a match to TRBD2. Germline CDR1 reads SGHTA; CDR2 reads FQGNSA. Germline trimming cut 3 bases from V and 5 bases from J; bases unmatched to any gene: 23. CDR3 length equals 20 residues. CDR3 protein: CASSFHHFSGAIIGGETQYF. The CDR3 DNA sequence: TGTGCCAGCAGCTTCCACCACTTTAGCGGGGCAATAATTGGGGGTGAGACCCAGTACTTC.

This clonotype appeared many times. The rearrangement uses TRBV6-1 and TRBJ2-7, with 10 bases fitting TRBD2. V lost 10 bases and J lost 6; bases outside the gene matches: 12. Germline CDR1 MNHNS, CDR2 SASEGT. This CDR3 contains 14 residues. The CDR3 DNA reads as TGTGCCACCACCTCCGGGACTAGCGCCGCCGAGCAGTACTTC. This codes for CATTSGTSAAEQYF.

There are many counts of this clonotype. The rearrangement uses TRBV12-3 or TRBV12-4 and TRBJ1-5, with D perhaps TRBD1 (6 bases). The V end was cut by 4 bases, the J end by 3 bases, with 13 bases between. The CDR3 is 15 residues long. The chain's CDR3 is CASSSQGYLNQPQHF. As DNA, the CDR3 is TGTGCCAGCAGTTCTCAGGGGTACCTCAATCAGCCCCAGCATTTT.

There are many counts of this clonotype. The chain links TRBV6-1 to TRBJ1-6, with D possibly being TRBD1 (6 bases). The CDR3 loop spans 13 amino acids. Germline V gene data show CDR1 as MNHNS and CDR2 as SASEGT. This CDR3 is CGRRDTQFSPLHF. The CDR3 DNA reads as TGTGGTCGGAGGGACACCCAATTTTCACCCCTCCACTTT.

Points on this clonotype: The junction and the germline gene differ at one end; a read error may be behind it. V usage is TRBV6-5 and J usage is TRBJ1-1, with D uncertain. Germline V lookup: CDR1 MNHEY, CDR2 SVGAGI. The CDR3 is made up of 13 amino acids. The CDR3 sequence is CASSYSRAGEALF. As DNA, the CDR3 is TGTGCCAGCAGTTACTCGAGGGCAGGCGAAGCTCTCTTT.

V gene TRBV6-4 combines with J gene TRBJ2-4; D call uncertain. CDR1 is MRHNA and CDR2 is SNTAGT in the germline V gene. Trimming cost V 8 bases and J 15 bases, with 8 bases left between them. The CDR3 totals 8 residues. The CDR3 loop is CASCVWYF. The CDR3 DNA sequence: TGTGCCAGCTGCGTGTGGTACTTC.

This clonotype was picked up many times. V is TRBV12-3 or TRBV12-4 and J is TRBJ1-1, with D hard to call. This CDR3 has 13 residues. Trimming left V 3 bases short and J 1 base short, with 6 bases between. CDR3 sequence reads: CASSFMSNTEAFF. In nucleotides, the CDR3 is TGTGCCAGCAGTTTCATGTCGAACACTGAAGCTTTCTTT.

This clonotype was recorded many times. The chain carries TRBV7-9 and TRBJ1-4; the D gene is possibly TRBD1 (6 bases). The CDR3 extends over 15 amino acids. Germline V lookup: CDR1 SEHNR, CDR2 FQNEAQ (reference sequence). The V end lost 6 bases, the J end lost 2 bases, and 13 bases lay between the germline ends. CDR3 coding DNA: TGTGCCAGCAGTTCGAGACAGGCGACTAATGAAAAACTGTTTTTT. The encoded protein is CASSSRQATNEKLFF. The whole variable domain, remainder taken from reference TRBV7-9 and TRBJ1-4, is DTGVSQNPRHKITKRGQNVTFRCDPISEHNRLYWYRQTLGQGPEFLTYFQNEAQLEKSRLLSDRFSAERPKGSFSTLEIQRTEQGDSAMYLCASSSRQATNEKLFFGSGTQLSVL.

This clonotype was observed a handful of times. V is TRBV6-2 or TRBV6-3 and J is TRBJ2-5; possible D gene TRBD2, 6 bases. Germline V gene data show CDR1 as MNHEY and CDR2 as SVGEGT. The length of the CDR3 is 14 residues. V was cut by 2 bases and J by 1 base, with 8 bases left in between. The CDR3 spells CASSYGGVQETQYF. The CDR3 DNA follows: TGTGCCAGCAGTTACGGCGGGGTCCAAGAGACCCAGTACTTC.

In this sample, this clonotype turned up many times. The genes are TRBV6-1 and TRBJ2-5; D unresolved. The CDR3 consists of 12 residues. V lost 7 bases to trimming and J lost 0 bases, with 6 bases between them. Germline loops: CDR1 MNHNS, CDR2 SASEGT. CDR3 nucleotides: TGTGCCAGCACCGAGTACCAAGAGACCCAGTACTTC. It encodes CASTEYQETQYF.

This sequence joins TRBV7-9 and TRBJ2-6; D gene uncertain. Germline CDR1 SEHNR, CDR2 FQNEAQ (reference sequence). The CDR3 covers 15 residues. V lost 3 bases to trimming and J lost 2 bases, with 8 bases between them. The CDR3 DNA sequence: TGTGCCAGCAGCTTGTTGGATACTGGGGCCAACGTCCTGACTTTC. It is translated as CASSLLDTGANVLTF.

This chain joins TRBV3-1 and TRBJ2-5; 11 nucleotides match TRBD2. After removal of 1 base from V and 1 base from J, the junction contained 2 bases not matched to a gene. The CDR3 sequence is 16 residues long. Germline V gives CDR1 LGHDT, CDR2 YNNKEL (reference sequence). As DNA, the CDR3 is TGTGCCAGCAGCCAAGGAGGGACTAGCGGCCAAGAGACCCAGTACTTC. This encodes CASSQGGTSGQETQYF.

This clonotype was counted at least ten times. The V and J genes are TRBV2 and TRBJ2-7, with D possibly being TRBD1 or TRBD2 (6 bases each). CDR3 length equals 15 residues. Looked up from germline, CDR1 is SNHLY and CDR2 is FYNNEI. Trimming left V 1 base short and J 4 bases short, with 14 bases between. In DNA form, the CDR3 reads TGTGCCAGCAGTGAAGGGGGCAGGGGAGGATACGAGCAGTACTTC. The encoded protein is CASSEGGRGGYEQYF.

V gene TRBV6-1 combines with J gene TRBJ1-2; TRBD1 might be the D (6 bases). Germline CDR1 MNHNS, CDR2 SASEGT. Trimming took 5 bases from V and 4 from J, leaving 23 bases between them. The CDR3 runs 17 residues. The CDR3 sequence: CASSNAARGGAGYGYTF. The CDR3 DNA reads TGTGCCAGCAGTAACGCCGCCCGGGGGGGCGCCGGCTATGGCTACACCTTC.

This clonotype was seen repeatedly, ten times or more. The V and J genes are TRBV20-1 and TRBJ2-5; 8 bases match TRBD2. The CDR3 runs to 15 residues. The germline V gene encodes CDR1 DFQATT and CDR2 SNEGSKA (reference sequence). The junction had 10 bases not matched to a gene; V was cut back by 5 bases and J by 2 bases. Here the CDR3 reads CSASRSGGDQETQYF. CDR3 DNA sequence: TGCAGTGCTTCCCGCTCCGGGGGGGATCAAGAGACCCAGTACTTC.

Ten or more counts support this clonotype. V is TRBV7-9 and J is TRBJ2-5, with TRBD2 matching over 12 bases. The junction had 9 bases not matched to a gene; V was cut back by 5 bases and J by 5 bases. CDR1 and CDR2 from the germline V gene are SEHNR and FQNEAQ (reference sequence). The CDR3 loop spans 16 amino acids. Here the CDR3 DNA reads TGTGCCAGCAGCCGCCGGACTAGCGGGATCGATGAGACCCAGTACTTC. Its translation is CASSRRTSGIDETQYF.